The T cell receptor (beta chain) under discussion was sequenced for a study of cytomegalovirus exposure and HLA in healthy donors. General study points: The authors judged a highly shared variant cluster likely a sequencing artifact. Accounts indicate the classifier identified cytomegalovirus status with strong specificity and sensitivity.

CDR1 is SGHNT and CDR2 is YENEEA in the germline V gene. The CDR3 is 13 amino acids. Trimming removed 2 bases at V and 9 bases at J, with 11 bases between. The primer mix had 60 Vbeta and 13 Jbeta primers. The assay was immunoSEQ multiplex PCR, and TCRdb's table has in-frame clones only and misses some. The sample gives approximately 40,000 clones, around three fifths of which show up once; less than 20% is in the top ten. Worth noting for this clone: Its antigen is currently unknown.

This chain joins TRBV11-3 and TRBJ2-4; weak D call: TRBD2 (6 bases). The sequence derives from a man aged 50-59 years in good health and CMV-seropositive. The sample comprised PBMCs. The CDR3 loop is CASSLLGGVIQYF. The CDR3 DNA reads TGTGCCAGCAGCTTATTGGGGGGTGTCATTCAGTACTTC. Full variable domain (rest looked up from reference TRBV11-3 and TRBJ2-4): EAGVVQSPRYKIIEKKQPVAFWCNPISGHNTLYWYLQNLGQGPELLIRYENEEAVDDSQLPKDRFSAERLKGVDSTLKIQPAELGDSAVYLCASSLLGGVIQYFGAGTRLSVL.